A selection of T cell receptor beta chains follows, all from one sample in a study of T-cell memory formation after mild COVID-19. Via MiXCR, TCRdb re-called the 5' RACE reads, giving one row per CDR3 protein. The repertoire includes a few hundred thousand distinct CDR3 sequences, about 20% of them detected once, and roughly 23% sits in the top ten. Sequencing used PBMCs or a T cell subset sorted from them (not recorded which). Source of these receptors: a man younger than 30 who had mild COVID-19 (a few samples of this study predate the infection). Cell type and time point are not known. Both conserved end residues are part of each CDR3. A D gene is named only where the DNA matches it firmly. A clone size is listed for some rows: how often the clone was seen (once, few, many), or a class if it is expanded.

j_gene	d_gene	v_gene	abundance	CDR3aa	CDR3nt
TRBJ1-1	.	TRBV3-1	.	CASSQVSGNTEAFF	TGTGCCAGCAGCCAAGTATCCGGGAACACTGAAGCTTTCTTT
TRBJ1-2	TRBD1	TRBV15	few	CATSSGTVGYTF	TGTGCCACCAGCAGTGGGACAGTCGGCTACACCTTC
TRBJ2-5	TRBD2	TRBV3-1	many	CASTGLAGRETQYF	TGTGCTTCGACCGGCCTAGCGGGGAGGGAGACCCAGTACTTC
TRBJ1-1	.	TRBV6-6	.	CASSSVRDNGEAFF	TGTGCCAGCAGTTCCGTCCGGGACAACGGAGAAGCTTTCTTT
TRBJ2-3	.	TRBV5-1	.	CASSLDRTDTQYF	TGCGCCAGCAGCTTGGATAGGACAGATACGCAGTATTTT
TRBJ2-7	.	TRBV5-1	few	CASSWTISAYEQYF	TGCGCCAGCAGCTGGACTATCAGCGCCTACGAGCAGTACTTC
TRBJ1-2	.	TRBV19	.	CASTKGFYGYTF	TGTGCCAGTACCAAGGGGTTCTATGGCTACACCTTC
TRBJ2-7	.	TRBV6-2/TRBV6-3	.	CASSYMAGPLAYEQYF	TGTGCCAGCAGTTACATGGCGGGGCCGCTGGCCTACGAGCAGTACTTC
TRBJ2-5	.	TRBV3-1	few	CASSRPSDQETQYF	TGTGCCAGCAGCCGTCCCAGCGACCAAGAGACCCAGTACTTC
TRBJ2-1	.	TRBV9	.	CASSPSFSYNEQFF	TGTGCCAGCAGCCCCTCTTTCTCCTACAATGAGCAGTTCTTC
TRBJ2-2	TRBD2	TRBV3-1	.	CASRPRLAGATGELFF	TGTGCCAGCAGGCCTCGACTAGCGGGGGCCACCGGGGAGCTGTTTTTT
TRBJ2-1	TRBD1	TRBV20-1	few	CSALDRSNEQFF	TGCAGTGCCCTGGACAGGAGCAATGAGCAGTTCTTC
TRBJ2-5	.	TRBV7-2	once	CASSTQGGWETQYF	TGTGCCAGCAGCACACAGGGGGGGTGGGAGACCCAGTACTTC
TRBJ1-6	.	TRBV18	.	CASSDSGNSPLHF	TGTGCCAGCTCGGACAGCGGCAATTCACCCCTCCACTTT
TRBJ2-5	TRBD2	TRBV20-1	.	CSARLTSGGQETQYF	TGCAGTGCTAGGTTGACTAGCGGGGGACAAGAGACCCAGTACTTC
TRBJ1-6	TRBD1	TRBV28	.	CATGQGHVNSPLHF	TGTGCCACAGGACAGGGACACGTTAATTCACCCCTCCACTTT
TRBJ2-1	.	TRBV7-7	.	CASSPHTPSSYNEQFF	TGTGCTAGCAGCCCACATACTCCAAGCTCCTACAATGAGCAGTTCTTC
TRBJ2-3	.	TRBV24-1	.	CATSDLQRAESSTDTQYF	TGTGCCACCAGTGATTTGCAACGAGCGGAGTCTAGCACAGATACGCAGTATTTT
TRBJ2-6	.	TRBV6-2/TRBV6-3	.	CASTLRRYSGANVLTF	TGTGCCAGCACACTCAGACGGTACTCTGGGGCCAACGTCCTGACTTTC
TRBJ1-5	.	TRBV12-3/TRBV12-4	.	CASSLYGRPQHF	TGTGCCAGCAGTTTATACGGTCGGCCCCAGCATTTT
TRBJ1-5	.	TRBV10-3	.	CAIGEVYSNQPQHF	TGTGCCATCGGCGAGGTTTATAGCAATCAGCCCCAGCATTTT
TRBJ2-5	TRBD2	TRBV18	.	CASSSSGGTETKYF	TGTGCCAGCTCATCTAGCGGGGGTACGGAGACCAAGTACTTC
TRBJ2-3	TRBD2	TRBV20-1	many	CRAGDRDTQYF	TGCAGAGCGGGGGACCGGGATACGCAGTATTTT
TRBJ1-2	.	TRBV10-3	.	CAISGTVNNYGYTF	TGTGCCATCAGTGGGACAGTGAATAACTATGGCTACACCTTC